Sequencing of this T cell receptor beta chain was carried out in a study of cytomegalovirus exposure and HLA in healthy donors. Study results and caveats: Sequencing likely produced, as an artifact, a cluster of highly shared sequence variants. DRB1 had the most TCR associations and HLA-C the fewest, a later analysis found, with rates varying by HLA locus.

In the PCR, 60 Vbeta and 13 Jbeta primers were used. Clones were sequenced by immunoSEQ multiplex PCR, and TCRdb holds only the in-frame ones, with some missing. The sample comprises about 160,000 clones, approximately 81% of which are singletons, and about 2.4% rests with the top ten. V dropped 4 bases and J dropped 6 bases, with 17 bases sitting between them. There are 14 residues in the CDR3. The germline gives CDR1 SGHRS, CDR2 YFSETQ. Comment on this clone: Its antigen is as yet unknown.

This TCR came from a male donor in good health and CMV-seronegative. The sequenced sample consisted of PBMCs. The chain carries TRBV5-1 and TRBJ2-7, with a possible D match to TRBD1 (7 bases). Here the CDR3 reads CASSQSQGRSEQYF. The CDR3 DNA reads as TGCGCCAGCAGCCAATCACAGGGGAGGTCCGAGCAGTACTTC. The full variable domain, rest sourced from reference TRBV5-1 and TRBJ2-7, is KAGVTQTPRYLIKTRGQQVTLSCSPISGHRSVSWYQQTPGQGLQFLFEYFSETQRNKGNFPGRFSGRQFSNSRSEMNVSTLELGDSALYLCASSQSQGRSEQYFGPGTRLTVT.